This TCR beta chain was recorded in a study of T cell responses to AZD1222 COVID-19 vaccine. Whole-study results and caveats: It was only a handful of AZD1222 recipients who were seropositive at baseline. Most donors were white British and more were female, and clonal diversity was possibly underestimated. Reportedly, close to half of spike-specific TCRs are directed against unmutated variant regions. Rises in breadth and depth of Spike-specific TCRs came after two AZD1222 doses.

With 4 bases removed from V and 4 bases from J, the gap between germline ends came to 12 bases. The germline V gene encodes CDR1 LNHNV and CDR2 YYDKDF (reference sequence). This CDR3 spans 14 amino acids. Data came from immunoSEQ multiplex PCR; TCRdb stores just in-frame clones and leaves some out. The profile shows around 140,000 clones, around nine tenths of them singletons. Remarks on this clone: The antigen is unknown.

This sequence originates from an adult in good health. Material: peripheral blood, obtained on day 0 of AZD1222 vaccination. V is TRBV15 and J is TRBJ2-3; tentatively, D is TRBD1 or TRBD2 (5 bases each). CDR3 sequence: CATSTSGTSDTQYF. For the CDR3, the DNA is TGTGCCACCAGCACCTCCGGGACGTCAGATACGCAGTATTTT.